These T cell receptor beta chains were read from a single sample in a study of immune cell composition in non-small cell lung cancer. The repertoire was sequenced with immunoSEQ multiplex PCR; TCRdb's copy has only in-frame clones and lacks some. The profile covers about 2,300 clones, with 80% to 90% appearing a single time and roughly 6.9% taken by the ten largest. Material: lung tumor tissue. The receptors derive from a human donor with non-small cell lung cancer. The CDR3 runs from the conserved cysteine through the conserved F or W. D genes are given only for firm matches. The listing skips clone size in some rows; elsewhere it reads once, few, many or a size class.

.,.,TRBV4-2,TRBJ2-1,TGTGCCAGCAGCCAAGATCCCCAGGGGGGTTCCAATGAGCAGTTCTTC,CASSQDPQGGSNEQFF
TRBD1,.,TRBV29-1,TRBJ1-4,TGCAGCGGGCGGGGACAGGGTGAAAAACTGTTTTTT,CSGRGQGEKLFF
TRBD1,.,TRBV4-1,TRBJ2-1,TGCGCCAGCAGCCAGGGTAACAGGGGGCGCGGTTACAATGAGCAGTTCTTC,CASSQGNRGRGYNEQFF
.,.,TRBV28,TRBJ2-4,TGTGCCAGCAGTTTCTTACAGGGAGGGGGGGTAGGAAACATTCAGTACTTC,CASSFLQGGGVGNIQYF
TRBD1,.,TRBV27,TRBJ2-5,TGTGCCAGCAGTTTATCGACAGGGGGCCAAGAGACCCAGTACTTC,CASSLSTGGQETQYF
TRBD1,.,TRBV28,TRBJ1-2,TGTGCCAGCAGTTCGCCTCAGGGGGCGCGGGGCTACACCTTC,CASSSPQGARGYTF
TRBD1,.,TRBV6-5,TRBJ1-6,TGTGCCAGCAGGGGGACAGCCAATAATTCACCCCTCCACTTT,CASRGTANNSPLHF
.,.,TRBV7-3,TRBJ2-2,TGTGCCAGCAGCTTAATCACACAATCCCCCGGGGAGCTGTTTTTT,CASSLITQSPGELFF
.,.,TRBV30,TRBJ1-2,TGTGCCTGGGCTACAGGGACCTATGGCTACACCTTC,CAWATGTYGYTF
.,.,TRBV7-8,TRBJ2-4,TGTGCCAGCAGCCCCGGGTATCTAGCCAAAAACATTCAGTACTTC,CASSPGYLAKNIQYF
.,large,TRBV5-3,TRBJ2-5,TGTGCCAGAAACTGGGGGGTCGGGACCCAGTACTTC,CARNWGVGTQYF
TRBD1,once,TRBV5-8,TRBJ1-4,TGTGCCAGCACCTTCTTGGGACAGATTAATGAAAAACTGTTTTTT,CASTFLGQINEKLFF
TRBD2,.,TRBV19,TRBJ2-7,TGTGCCAGTAGTAAGGGACTAAGGATCTACGAGCAGTACTTC,CASSKGLRIYEQYF
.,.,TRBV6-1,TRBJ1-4,TGTGCCAGCAGTGACTCCCAGGCCGGGAGTGAAAAACTGTTTTTT,CASSDSQAGSEKLFF
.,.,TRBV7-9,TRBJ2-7,TGTGCCAGCAGCTTAGAAGGAACAGCGGTGGAATACGAGCAGTACTTC,CASSLEGTAVEYEQYF
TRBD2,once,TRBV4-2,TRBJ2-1,TGTGCCAGCAGCCAAGCCTCGAGGGTAGCGGGGCACAATGAGCAGTTCTTC,CASSQASRVAGHNEQFF
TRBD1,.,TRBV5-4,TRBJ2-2,TGTGCCAGTAGGACAGGGGGATCGAACACCGGGGAGCTGTTTTTT,CASRTGGSNTGELFF
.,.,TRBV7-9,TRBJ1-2,TGTGCCGTCTTAACCGGGGACTATGGCTACACCTTC,CAVLTGDYGYTF
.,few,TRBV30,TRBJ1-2,TGTGCCTGGAGTTCTCTCTCGGGGGGGTATGGCTACACCTTC,CAWSSLSGGYGYTF
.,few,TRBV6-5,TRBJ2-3,TGTGCCAGCAGCCTACGACCAGGATCAGATACGCAGTATTTT,CASSLRPGSDTQYF
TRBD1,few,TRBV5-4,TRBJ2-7,TGTGCCAGCAGCTTCCGGGACAGGGTCTACGAGCAGTACTTC,CASSFRDRVYEQYF
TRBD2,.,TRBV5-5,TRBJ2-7,TGTGCCAGCAGCTTTCGTCCTAGCGGGAGAGGGGCCTACGAGCAGTACTTC,CASSFRPSGRGAYEQYF
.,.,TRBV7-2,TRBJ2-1,TGTGCCAGCAGCTTAGGGTTTAGGGCGGAGGGGTTCTTC,CASSLGFRAEGFF
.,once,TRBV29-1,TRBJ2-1,TGCAGCGTTGCCTTTATTGAGCAGTTCTTC,CSVAFIEQFF
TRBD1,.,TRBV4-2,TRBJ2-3,TGTGCCAGCAGTCGGACAGGGGGCGAAGCAGATACGCAGTATTTT,CASSRTGGEADTQYF
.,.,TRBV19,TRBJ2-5,TGTGCCAGTAGTCGACTAACCCAAGAGACCCAGTACTTC,CASSRLTQETQYF